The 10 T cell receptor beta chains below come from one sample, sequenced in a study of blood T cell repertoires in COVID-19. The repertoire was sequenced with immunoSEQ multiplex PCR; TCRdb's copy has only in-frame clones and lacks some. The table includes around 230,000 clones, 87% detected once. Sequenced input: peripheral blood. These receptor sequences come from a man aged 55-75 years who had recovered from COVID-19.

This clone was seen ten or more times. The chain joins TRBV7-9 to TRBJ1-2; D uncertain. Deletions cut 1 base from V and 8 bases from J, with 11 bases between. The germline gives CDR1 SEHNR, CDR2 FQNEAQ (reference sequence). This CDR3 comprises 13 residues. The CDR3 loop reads CASSLEAVPGYTF. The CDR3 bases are TGTGCCAGCAGCTTAGAAGCTGTTCCGGGCTACACCTTC.

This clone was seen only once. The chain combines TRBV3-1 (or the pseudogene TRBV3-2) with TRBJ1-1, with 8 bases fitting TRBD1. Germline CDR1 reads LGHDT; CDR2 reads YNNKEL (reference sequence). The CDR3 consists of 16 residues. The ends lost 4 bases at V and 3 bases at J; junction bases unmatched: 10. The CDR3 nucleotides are TGTGCCAGCAGCCCTCGGACAGGGCCCGGGGACACTGAAGCTTTCTTT. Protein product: CASSPRTGPGDTEAFF.

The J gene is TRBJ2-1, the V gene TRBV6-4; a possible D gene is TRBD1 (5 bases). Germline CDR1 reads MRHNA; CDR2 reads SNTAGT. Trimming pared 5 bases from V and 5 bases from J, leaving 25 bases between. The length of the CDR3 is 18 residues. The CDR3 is CASSPPSRTGQGHNEQFF. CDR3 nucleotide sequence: TGTGCCAGCAGTCCCCCGTCCCGAACCGGGCAGGGTCACAATGAGCAGTTCTTC.

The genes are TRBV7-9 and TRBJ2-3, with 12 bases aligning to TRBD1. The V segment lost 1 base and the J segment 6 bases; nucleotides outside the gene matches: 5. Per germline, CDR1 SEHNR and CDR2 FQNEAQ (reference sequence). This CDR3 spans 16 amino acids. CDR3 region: CASSLGGTGGRDTQYF. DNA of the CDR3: TGTGCCAGCAGCTTAGGCGGGACAGGGGGCAGGGATACGCAGTATTTT.

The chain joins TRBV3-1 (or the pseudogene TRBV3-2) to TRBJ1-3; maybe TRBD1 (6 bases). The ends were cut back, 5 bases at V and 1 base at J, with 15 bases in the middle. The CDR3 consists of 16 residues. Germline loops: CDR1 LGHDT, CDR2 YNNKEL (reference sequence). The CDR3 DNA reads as TGTGCCAGCAGCTCCTCCTACAGGGAGTCTGGAAACACCATATATTTT. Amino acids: CASSSSYRESGNTIYF.

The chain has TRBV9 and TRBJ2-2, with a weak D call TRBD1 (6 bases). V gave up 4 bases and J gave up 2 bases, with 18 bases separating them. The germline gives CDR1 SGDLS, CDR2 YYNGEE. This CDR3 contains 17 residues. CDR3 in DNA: TGTGCCAGCAGCCCCCAGACAGGCAATCGTAACACCGGGGAGCTGTTTTTT. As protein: CASSPQTGNRNTGELFF.

The DNA of the CDR3 is TGTGCCAGCAGCCTTGATACTAAGGACAGGGGGATTTATGGCTACACCTTC. Its protein product is CASSLDTKDRGIYGYTF. This rearrangement joins TRBV5-4 to TRBJ1-2; 10 bases are shared with TRBD1. The CDR3 spans 17 residues. The germline gives CDR1 SGHNT, CDR2 YYREEE (reference sequence). J gave up 5 bases and V 4 bases, and 14 bases lay outside the gene matches.

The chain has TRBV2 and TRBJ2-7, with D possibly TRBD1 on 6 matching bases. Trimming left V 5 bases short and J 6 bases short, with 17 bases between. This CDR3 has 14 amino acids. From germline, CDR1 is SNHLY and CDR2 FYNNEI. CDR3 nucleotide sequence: TGTGCCAGCAGTCCCACCGGGACACCAGGCGAGCAGTACGTC. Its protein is CASSPTGTPGEQYV.

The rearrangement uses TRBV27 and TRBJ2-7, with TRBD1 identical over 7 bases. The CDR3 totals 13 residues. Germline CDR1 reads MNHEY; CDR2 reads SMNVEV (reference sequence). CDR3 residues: CASSLRQGGEYFV. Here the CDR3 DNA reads TGTGCCAGCAGTTTACGACAGGGTGGGGAGTACTTCGTA.

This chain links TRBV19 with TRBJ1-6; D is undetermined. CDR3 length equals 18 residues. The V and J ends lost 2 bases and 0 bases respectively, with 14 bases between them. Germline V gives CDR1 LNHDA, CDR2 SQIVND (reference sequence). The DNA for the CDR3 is TGTGCCAGTAGTATACGCGGAGTTCAGCGCTCCTATAATTCACCCCTCCACTTT. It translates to CASSIRGVQRSYNSPLHF.